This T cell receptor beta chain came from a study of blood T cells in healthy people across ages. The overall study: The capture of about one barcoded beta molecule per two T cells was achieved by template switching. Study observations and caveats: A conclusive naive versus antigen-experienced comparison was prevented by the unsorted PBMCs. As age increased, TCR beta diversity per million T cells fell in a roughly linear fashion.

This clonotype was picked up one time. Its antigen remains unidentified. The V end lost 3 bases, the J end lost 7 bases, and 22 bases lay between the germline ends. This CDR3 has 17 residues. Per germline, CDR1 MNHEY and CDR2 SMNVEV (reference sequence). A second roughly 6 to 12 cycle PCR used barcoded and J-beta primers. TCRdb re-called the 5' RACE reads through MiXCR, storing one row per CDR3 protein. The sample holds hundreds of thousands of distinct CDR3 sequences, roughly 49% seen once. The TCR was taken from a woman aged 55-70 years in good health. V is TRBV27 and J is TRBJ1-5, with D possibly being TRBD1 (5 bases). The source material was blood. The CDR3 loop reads CASSFQPGSPPSQPQHF. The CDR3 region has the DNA TGTGCCAGCAGTTTCCAACCAGGGAGTCCACCCAGCCAGCCCCAGCATTTT.